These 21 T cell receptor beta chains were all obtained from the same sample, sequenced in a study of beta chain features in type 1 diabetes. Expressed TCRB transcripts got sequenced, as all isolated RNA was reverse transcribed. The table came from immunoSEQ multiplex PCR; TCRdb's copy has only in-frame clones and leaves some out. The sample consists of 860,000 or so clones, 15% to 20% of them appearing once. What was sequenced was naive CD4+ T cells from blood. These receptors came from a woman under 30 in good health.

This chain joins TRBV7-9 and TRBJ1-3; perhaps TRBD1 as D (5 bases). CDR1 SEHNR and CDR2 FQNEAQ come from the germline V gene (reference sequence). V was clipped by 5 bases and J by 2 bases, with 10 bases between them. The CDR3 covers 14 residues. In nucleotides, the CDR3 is TGTGCCAGCAGCCAAGCAGGGACTGGAAACACCATATATTTT. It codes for CASSQAGTGNTIYF.

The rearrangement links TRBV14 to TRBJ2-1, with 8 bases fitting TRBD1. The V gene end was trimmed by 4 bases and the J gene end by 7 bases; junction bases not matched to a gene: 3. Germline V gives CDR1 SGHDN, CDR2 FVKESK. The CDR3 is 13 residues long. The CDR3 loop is CASSRTGWNEQFF. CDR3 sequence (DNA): TGTGCCAGCAGCCGGACAGGGTGGAATGAGCAGTTCTTC.

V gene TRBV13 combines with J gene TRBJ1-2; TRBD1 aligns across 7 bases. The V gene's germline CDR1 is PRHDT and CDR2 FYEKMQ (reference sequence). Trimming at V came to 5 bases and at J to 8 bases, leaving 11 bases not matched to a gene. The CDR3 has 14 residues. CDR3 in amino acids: CASSQDRLTRGYTF. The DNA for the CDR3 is TGTGCCAGCAGCCAGGACAGGCTTACTAGAGGCTACACCTTC.

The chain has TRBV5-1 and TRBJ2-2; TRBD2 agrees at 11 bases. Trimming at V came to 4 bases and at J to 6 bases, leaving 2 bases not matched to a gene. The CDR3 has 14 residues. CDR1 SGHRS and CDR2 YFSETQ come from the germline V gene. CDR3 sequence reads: CASSRLAGSGELFF. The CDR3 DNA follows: TGCGCCAGCAGCAGACTAGCGGGGTCCGGGGAGCTGTTTTTT.

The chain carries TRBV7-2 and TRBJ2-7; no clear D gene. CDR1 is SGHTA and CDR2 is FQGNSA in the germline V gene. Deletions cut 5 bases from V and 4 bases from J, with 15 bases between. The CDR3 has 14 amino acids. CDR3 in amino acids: CASSRGGGVYEQYF. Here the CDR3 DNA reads TGTGCCAGCAGCCGCGGTGGTGGGGTTTACGAGCAGTACTTC.

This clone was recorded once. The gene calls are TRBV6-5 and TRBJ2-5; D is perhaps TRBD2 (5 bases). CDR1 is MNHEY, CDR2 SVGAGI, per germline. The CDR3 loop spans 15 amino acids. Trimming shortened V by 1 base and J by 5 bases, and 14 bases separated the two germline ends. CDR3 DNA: TGTGCCAGCAGTTACTACAACTTGGGAGAGGAGACCCAGTACTTC. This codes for CASSYYNLGEETQYF.

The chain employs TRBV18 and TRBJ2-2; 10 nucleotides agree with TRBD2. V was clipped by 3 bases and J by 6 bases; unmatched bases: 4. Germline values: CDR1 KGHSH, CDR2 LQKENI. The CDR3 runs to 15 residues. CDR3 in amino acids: CASSPGLAQAGELFF. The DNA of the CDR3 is TGTGCCAGCTCACCGGGACTAGCGCAAGCCGGGGAGCTGTTTTTT.

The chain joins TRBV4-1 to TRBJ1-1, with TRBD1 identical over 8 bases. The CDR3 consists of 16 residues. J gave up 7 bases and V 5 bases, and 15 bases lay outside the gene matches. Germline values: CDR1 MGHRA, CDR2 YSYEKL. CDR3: CASSTRGGQGSLEAFF. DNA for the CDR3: TGCGCCAGCAGCACTCGGGGAGGACAGGGAAGCCTTGAAGCTTTCTTT.

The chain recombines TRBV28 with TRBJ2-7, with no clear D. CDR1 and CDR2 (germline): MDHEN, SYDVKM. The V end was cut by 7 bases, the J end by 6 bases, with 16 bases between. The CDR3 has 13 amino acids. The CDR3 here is CASTLRMGSEQYF. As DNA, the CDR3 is TGTGCCAGCACCCTCAGGATGGGTTCCGAGCAGTACTTC.

CDR3 protein: CASTEELVSGETQYF. In nucleotides, the CDR3 is TGCGCCAGCACAGAAGAACTAGTATCAGGAGAGACCCAGTACTTC. The chain carries TRBV5-1 and TRBJ2-5; D might be TRBD2 (5 bases). The CDR3 has 15 residues. With 6 bases removed from V and 4 bases from J, the gap between germline ends came to 19 bases. CDR1 and CDR2 (germline): SGHRS, YFSETQ.

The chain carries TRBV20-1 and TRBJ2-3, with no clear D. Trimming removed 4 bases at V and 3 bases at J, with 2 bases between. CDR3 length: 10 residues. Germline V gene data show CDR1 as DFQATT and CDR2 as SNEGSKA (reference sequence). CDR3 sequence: CSAMTDTQYF. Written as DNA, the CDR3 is TGCAGTGCTATGACAGATACGCAGTATTTT.

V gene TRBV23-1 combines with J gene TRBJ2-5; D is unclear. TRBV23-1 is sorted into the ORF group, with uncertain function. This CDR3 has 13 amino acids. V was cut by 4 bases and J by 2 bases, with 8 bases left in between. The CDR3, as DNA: TGCGCCAGCAGTCGCGGAATACAAGAGACCCAGTACTTC. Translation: CASSRGIQETQYF.

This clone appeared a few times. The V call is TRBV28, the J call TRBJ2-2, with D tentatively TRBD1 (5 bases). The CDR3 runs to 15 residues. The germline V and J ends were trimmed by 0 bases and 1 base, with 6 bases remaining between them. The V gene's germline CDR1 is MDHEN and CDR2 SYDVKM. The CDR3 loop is CASSLWTENTGELFF. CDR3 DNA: TGTGCCAGCAGTTTATGGACAGAGAACACCGGGGAGCTGTTTTTT. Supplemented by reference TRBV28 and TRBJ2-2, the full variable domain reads DVKVTQSSRYLVKRTGEKVFLECVQDMDHENMFWYRQDPGLGLRLIYFSYDVKMKEKGDIPEGYSVSREKKERFSLILESASTNQTSMYLCASSLWTENTGELFFGEGSRLTVL.

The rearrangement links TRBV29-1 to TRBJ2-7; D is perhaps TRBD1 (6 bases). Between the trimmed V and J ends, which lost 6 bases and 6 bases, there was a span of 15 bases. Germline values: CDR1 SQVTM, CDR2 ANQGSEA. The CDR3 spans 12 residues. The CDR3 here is CSVQGPRVEQYF. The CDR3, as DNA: TGCAGCGTACAGGGACCCCGGGTCGAGCAGTACTTC.

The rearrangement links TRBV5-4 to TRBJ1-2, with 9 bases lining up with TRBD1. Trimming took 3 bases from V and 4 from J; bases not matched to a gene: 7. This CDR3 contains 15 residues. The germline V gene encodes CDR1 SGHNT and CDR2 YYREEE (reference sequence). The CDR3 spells CASSSTGGVFYGYTF. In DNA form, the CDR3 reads TGTGCCAGCAGCTCTACAGGGGGCGTTTTCTATGGCTACACCTTC.

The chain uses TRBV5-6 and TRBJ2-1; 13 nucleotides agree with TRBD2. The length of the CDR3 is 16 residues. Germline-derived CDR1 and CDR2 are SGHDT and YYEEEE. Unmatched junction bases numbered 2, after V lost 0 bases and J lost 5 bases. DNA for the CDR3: TGTGCCAGCAGCTTGGAGGGACTAGCGGGACACAATGAGCAGTTCTTC. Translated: CASSLEGLAGHNEQFF.

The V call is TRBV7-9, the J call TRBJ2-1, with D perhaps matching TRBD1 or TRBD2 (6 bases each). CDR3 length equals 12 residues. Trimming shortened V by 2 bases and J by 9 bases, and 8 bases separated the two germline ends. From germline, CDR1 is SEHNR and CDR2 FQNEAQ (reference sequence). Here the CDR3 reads CASSLKGGEQFF. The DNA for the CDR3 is TGTGCCAGCAGCTTAAAGGGGGGTGAGCAGTTCTTC. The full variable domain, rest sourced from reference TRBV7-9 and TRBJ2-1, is DTGVSQNPRHKITKRGQNVTFRCDPISEHNRLYWYRQTLGQGPEFLTYFQNEAQLEKSRLLSDRFSAERPKGSFSTLEIQRTEQGDSAMYLCASSLKGGEQFFGPGTRLTVL.

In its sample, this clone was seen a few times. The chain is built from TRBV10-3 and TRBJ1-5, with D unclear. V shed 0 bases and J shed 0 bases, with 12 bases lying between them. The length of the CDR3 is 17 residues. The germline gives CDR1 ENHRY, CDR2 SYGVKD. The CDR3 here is CAISESRTVYSNQPQHF. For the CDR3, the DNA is TGTGCCATCAGTGAGTCGAGAACAGTTTATAGCAATCAGCCCCAGCATTTT.

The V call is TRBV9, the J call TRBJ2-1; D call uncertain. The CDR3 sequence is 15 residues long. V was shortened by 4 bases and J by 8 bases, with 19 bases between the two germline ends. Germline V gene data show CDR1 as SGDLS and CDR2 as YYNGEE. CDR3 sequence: CASSKTGTWGDEQFF. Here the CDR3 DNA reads TGTGCCAGCAGCAAAACCGGAACCTGGGGTGATGAGCAGTTCTTC.

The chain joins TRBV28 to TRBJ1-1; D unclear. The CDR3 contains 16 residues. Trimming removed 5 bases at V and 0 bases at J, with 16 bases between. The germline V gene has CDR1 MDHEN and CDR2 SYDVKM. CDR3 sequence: CASSPEGRYMNTEAFF. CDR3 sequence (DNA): TGTGCCAGCAGTCCCGAGGGTCGATACATGAACACTGAAGCTTTCTTT. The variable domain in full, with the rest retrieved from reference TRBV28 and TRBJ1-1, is DVKVTQSSRYLVKRTGEKVFLECVQDMDHENMFWYRQDPGLGLRLIYFSYDVKMKEKGDIPEGYSVSREKKERFSLILESASTNQTSMYLCASSPEGRYMNTEAFFGQGTRLTVV.

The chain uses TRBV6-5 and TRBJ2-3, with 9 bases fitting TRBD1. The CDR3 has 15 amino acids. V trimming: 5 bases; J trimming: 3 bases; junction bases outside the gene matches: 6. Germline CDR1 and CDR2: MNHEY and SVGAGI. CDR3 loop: CASSARDRDTDTQYF. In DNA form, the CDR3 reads TGTGCCAGCAGTGCCCGGGACAGGGATACAGATACGCAGTATTTT.